A selection of T cell receptor beta chains follows, all from one sample in a study of shared clonotypes between healthy human individuals. This table comes from immunoSEQ multiplex PCR, and its TCRdb copy is limited to in-frame clones, with some not included. The profile shows approximately 2,000,000 clones, about nine tenths of them singletons. The specimen was naive CD4+ T cells from PBMCs. The receptors shown here come from a man between 18 and 35 years old in good health. Some clones in this sample may be carry-over from other donors' samples. CDR3s include the opening cysteine and the closing phenylalanine or tryptophan. A D gene is named only where the DNA matches it firmly. Clone size is stated in some rows and not others, as once, few, many or a class when expanded.

J gene: TRBJ2-6
clone size: .
V gene: TRBV10-3
D gene: .
CDR3 protein: CAISEQVSANVLTF
CDR3 DNA: TGTGCCATCAGTGAACAGGTCTCAGCCAACGTCCTGACTTTC

J gene: TRBJ2-1
clone size: .
V gene: TRBV30
D gene: .
CDR3 protein: CAWCTGTHNEQFF
CDR3 DNA: TGTGCCTGGTGCACAGGGACTCACAATGAGCAGTTCTTC

J gene: TRBJ1-4
clone size: .
V gene: TRBV7-9
D gene: TRBD1
CDR3 protein: CASSPGGGDEKLFF
CDR3 DNA: TGTGCCAGCAGCCCAGGGGGCGGGGATGAAAAACTGTTTTTT

J gene: TRBJ2-7
clone size: .
V gene: TRBV11-2
D gene: .
CDR3 protein: CASTKQTGFTYEQYF
CDR3 DNA: TGTGCCAGCACCAAACAGACAGGATTTACCTACGAGCAGTACTTC

J gene: TRBJ1-6
clone size: once
V gene: TRBV30
D gene: .
CDR3 protein: CAWSTPQGVTYNSPLHF
CDR3 DNA: TGTGCCTGGAGTACGCCACAGGGAGTCACGTATAATTCACCCCTCCACTTT

J gene: TRBJ2-7
clone size: .
V gene: TRBV18
D gene: .
CDR3 protein: CASSQRSGYEQYF
CDR3 DNA: TGTGCCAGCTCACAACGTTCAGGGTACGAGCAGTACTTC

J gene: TRBJ2-7
clone size: .
V gene: TRBV7-2
D gene: .
CDR3 protein: CASSLVGGEDEQYF
CDR3 DNA: TGTGCCAGCAGCTTAGTGGGGGGCGAGGACGAGCAGTACTTC

J gene: TRBJ2-7
clone size: .
V gene: TRBV27
D gene: TRBD2
CDR3 protein: CASSLWGSGGEQYF
CDR3 DNA: TGTGCCAGCAGTTTATGGGGCAGCGGGGGCGAGCAGTACTTC

J gene: TRBJ2-1
clone size: .
V gene: TRBV14
D gene: .
CDR3 protein: CASSSSRTANEQFF
CDR3 DNA: TGTGCCAGCAGCTCGTCTCGGACAGCCAATGAGCAGTTCTTC

J gene: TRBJ2-5
clone size: .
V gene: TRBV15
D gene: .
CDR3 protein: CATSRLQVFEETQYF
CDR3 DNA: TGTGCCACCAGCAGACTACAGGTTTTCGAGGAGACCCAGTACTTC

J gene: TRBJ2-7
clone size: .
V gene: TRBV19
D gene: TRBD2
CDR3 protein: CASSTGRLAELYEQYF
CDR3 DNA: TGTGCCAGTAGTACCGGGCGGCTAGCGGAATTGTACGAGCAGTACTTC

J gene: TRBJ2-7
clone size: .
V gene: TRBV20-1
D gene: TRBD2
CDR3 protein: CSVRGGLGQYF
CDR3 DNA: TGCAGTGTGAGAGGTGGACTAGGGCAGTACTTC

J gene: TRBJ2-7
clone size: .
V gene: TRBV11-2
D gene: .
CDR3 protein: CASGFNLYEQYF
CDR3 DNA: TGTGCCAGCGGCTTCAACTTGTACGAGCAGTACTTC

J gene: TRBJ2-7
clone size: once
V gene: TRBV5-1
D gene: TRBD2
CDR3 protein: CASSWGLADSYEQYF
CDR3 DNA: TGCGCCAGCAGCTGGGGACTAGCCGACTCCTACGAGCAGTACTTC

J gene: TRBJ2-5
clone size: .
V gene: TRBV25-1
D gene: TRBD1
CDR3 protein: CASSEFRTGGMETQYF
CDR3 DNA: TGTGCCAGCAGTGAATTCCGGACAGGGGGGATGGAGACCCAGTACTTC

J gene: TRBJ1-1
clone size: .
V gene: TRBV7-9
D gene: TRBD1
CDR3 protein: CASHQRTGNTEAFF
CDR3 DNA: TGTGCCAGCCACCAGAGGACAGGGAACACTGAAGCTTTCTTT

J gene: TRBJ2-3
clone size: .
V gene: TRBV14
D gene: .
CDR3 protein: CASSQVRGIGNTQYF
CDR3 DNA: TGTGCCAGCAGCCAAGTAAGGGGAATAGGGAATACGCAGTATTTT

J gene: TRBJ1-1
clone size: .
V gene: TRBV7-3
D gene: .
CDR3 protein: CASSLQGGANTEAFF
CDR3 DNA: TGTGCCAGCAGTTTGCAGGGAGGGGCGAACACTGAAGCTTTCTTT

J gene: TRBJ2-6
clone size: .
V gene: TRBV5-4
D gene: TRBD1
CDR3 protein: CASSKMTGDGANVLTF
CDR3 DNA: TGTGCCAGCAGCAAAATGACAGGGGATGGGGCCAACGTCCTGACTTTC

J gene: TRBJ2-7
clone size: .
V gene: TRBV11-2
D gene: .
CDR3 protein: CASSSFRRALVDYEQYF
CDR3 DNA: TGTGCCAGCAGCTCGTTTCGGAGGGCCTTAGTCGACTACGAGCAGTACTTC

J gene: TRBJ1-4
clone size: .
V gene: TRBV28
D gene: TRBD1
CDR3 protein: CASSYTLTGGNEKLFF
CDR3 DNA: TGTGCCAGCAGTTACACTTTGACAGGGGGTAATGAAAAACTGTTTTTT

J gene: TRBJ2-5
clone size: .
V gene: TRBV6-6
D gene: .
CDR3 protein: CASSYSMGGGETQYF
CDR3 DNA: TGTGCCAGCAGTTACTCGATGGGGGGTGGGGAGACCCAGTACTTC

J gene: TRBJ2-7
clone size: .
V gene: TRBV28
D gene: .
CDR3 protein: CASSLNVYEQYF
CDR3 DNA: TGTGCCAGCAGTTTGAATGTCTACGAGCAGTACTTC